This T cell receptor beta chain came from a study of a mutant IDH1 vaccine in newly diagnosed glioma. Study summary: Beforehand, treatment had been radiotherapy, temozolomide, or both; the majority received both. Study findings and constraints: Vaccine-induced responses were seen in roughly 93% of patients, spanning several MHC alleles. Among top peripheral T cell clonotypes, changes seemed unrelated to pseudoprogression.

The method was immunoSEQ multiplex PCR; TCRdb's version includes in-frame clones alone and lacks a portion of them. Among approximately 70,000 clones listed, around 79% were seen once. On this clone: No antigen is known for it.

As to time point: baseline, week 1 (first vaccination visit). The treatment here: pre-vaccination baseline after standard-of-care therapy. The donor cohort comprised cases of new WHO grade 3 or 4 IDH1-mutant, ATRX-lost astrocytoma. Here the sequenced sample was PBMCs, taken from a glioma patient treated with radiotherapy, temozolomide or both. This TCR was sampled from a man in his fifties with glioma.

As DNA, the CDR3 is TGCAGCGTTGAAGATCAGGGGACGGCTACGAGGCAGTACTTC. The encoded protein is CSVEDQGTATRQYF. V is TRBV29-1 and J is TRBJ2-7; perhaps TRBD1 as D (6 bases). CDR3 length: 14 amino acids. Germline lookup yields CDR1 SQVTM and CDR2 ANQGSEA. V was clipped by 0 bases and J by 9 bases, with 18 bases between them.